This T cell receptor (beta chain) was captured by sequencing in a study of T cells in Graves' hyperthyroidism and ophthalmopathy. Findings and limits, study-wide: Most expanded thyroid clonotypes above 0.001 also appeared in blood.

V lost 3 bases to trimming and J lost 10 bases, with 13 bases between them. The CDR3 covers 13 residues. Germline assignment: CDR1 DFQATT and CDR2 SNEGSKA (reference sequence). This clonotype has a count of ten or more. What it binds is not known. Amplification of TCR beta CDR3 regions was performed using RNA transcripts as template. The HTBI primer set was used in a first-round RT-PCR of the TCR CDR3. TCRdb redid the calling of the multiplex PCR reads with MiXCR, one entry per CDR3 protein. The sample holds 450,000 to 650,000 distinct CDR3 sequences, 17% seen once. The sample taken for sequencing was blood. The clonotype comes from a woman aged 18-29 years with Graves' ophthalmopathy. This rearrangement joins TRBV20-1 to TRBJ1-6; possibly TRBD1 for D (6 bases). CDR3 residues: CSASRGGGSPLHF. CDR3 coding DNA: TGCAGTGCTAGTAGGGGGGGGGGCTCACCCCTCCACTTT.